The 20 T cell receptor beta chains given below trace back to one sample, sequenced in a study of immune evolution from preneoplasia to lung adenocarcinoma. Data came from immunoSEQ multiplex PCR; TCRdb stores just in-frame clones and leaves some out. The sample contains 9,000 to 10,000 clones, 90% of which appear only once. Material for sequencing was FFPE invasive lung adenocarcinoma tissue. The receptors were sampled from a person aged 65-85 years with invasive lung adenocarcinoma.

In this sample, this clone turned up once. This chain joins TRBV7-9 and TRBJ2-3; 12 bases are a match to TRBD2. The V and J ends lost 5 bases and 6 bases, in that order; junction bases with no gene match: 3. Germline V gene sequence: CDR1 SEHNR, CDR2 FQNEAQ (reference sequence). This CDR3 spans 14 amino acids. This chain's CDR3 is CASSRGLAGDTQYF. CDR3 bases: TGTGCCAGCAGCCGCGGACTAGCGGGGGATACGCAGTATTTT.

This chain connects TRBV11-2 to TRBJ2-7; D may correspond to TRBD1 or TRBD2 (5 bases each). The CDR3 runs to 14 residues. Germline CDR1 SGHAT, CDR2 FQNNGV. V was pared by 5 bases and J by 5 bases, with 16 bases between. The CDR3 region is CASSEPGPRDEQYF. CDR3 nucleotides: TGTGCCAGCAGCGAACCGGGACCTCGGGACGAGCAGTACTTC.

The V and J genes are TRBV7-6 and TRBJ1-2, with a weak D call TRBD1 (6 bases). Germline V gene sequence: CDR1 SGHVS, CDR2 FNYEAQ. The CDR3 has 16 residues. Trimming shortened V by 2 bases and J by 4 bases, and 17 bases separated the two germline ends. CDR3 protein: CASSLTPRGPRYGYTF. The CDR3 region has the DNA TGTGCCAGCAGCTTAACTCCTCGGGGGCCTCGCTATGGCTACACCTTC.

V gene TRBV28 combines with J gene TRBJ1-2, with D perhaps TRBD1 (5 bases). V was shortened by 6 bases and J by 7 bases, with 18 bases between the two germline ends. Germline lookup yields CDR1 MDHEN and CDR2 SYDVKM. The CDR3 sequence is 14 residues long. The CDR3 loop is CASRTGGGRPGYTF. The DNA of the CDR3 is TGTGCCAGCAGGACCGGGGGGGGTCGTCCTGGCTACACCTTC.

The chain recombines TRBV5-6 with TRBJ2-5; 8 positions agree with TRBD1. From germline, CDR1 is SGHDT and CDR2 YYEEEE. This CDR3 spans 13 amino acids. Trimming at V came to 4 bases and at J to 7 bases, leaving 6 bases not matched to a gene. The chain's CDR3 is CASSTDRDRTQYF. CDR3 in DNA: TGTGCCAGCAGCACGGACAGGGATCGGACCCAGTACTTC.

CDR3 sequence (DNA): TGTGCCAGCAGGGCCGGGTCCTACGAGCAGTACTTC. Residues: CASRAGSYEQYF. This rearrangement joins TRBV2 to TRBJ2-7; D not certain. This CDR3 has 12 amino acids. The V gene lost 6 bases and the J gene lost 1 base, with 7 bases spanning the gap. Germline-derived CDR1 and CDR2 are SNHLY and FYNNEI.

This chain uses TRBV28 with TRBJ1-2, with a tentative D call TRBD1 (5 bases). Germline V gene lookup returns CDR1 MDHEN and CDR2 SYDVKM. V lost 7 bases to trimming and J lost 2 bases, with 14 bases between them. The CDR3 spans 14 residues. CDR3 in amino acids: CASNRGVENYGYTF. CDR3 DNA: TGTGCCAGCAATAGAGGGGTTGAGAACTATGGCTACACCTTC.

V usage is TRBV7-9 and J usage is TRBJ1-4, with D possibly matching TRBD1 (6 bases). V shed 4 bases and J shed 3 bases, with 9 bases lying between them. CDR1 is SEHNR and CDR2 is FQNEAQ in the germline V gene (reference sequence). The CDR3 contains 14 residues. CDR3 in amino acids: CASSSQGANEKLFF. CDR3 bases: TGTGCCAGCAGCTCACAGGGCGCTAATGAAAAACTGTTTTTT.

This clone was observed a single time. In nucleotides, the CDR3 is TGTGCCAGCAGTGCCATCGGCCTAATAGGGGAAAAACTGTTTTTT. This encodes CASSAIGLIGEKLFF. The chain carries TRBV6-5 and TRBJ1-4, with no clear D. V lost 5 bases and J lost 8, with 18 bases in between. This CDR3 region has 15 residues. CDR1 and CDR2 (germline): MNHEY, SVGAGI.

The genes are TRBV4-1 and TRBJ1-4, with no clear D. This CDR3 spans 14 amino acids. V was pared by 4 bases and J by 7 bases, with 13 bases between. CDR1 and CDR2 from the germline V gene are MGHRA and YSYEKL. Written as DNA, the CDR3 is TGCGCCAGCAGCCCCGACGTCAGGAGTGAAAAACTGTTTTTT. It yields the protein CASSPDVRSEKLFF.

This chain links TRBV6-1 with TRBJ1-1, with D possibly TRBD1 on 5 matching bases. The germline V and J ends were trimmed by 5 bases and 2 bases, with 15 bases remaining between them. In germline, CDR1 is MNHNS, CDR2 SASEGT. The CDR3 totals 15 residues. The CDR3, as DNA: TGTGCCAGCAGTACCCGGGCCGGGGGAAACACTGAAGCTTTCTTT. It encodes CASSTRAGGNTEAFF.

The chain has TRBV9 and TRBJ2-4; tentatively, D is TRBD1 or TRBD2 (6 bases each). Germline lookup yields CDR1 SGDLS and CDR2 YYNGEE. The V end lost 6 bases, the J end lost 0 bases, and 16 bases lay between the germline ends. This CDR3 has 16 amino acids. CDR3 sequence reads: CASTGAAALAKNIQYF. For the CDR3, the DNA is TGTGCCAGCACGGGGGCGGCGGCCTTAGCCAAAAACATTCAGTACTTC.

The chain uses TRBV9 and TRBJ2-1; D might be TRBD2 (5 bases). The ends were cut back, 0 bases at V and 15 bases at J, with 16 bases in the middle. Germline assignment: CDR1 SGDLS and CDR2 YYNGEE. CDR3 length: 13 amino acids. CDR3 loop: CASSVEPDSRGFF. In DNA, the CDR3 is TGTGCCAGCAGCGTAGAGCCAGACTCCCGGGGGTTCTTC.

As DNA, the CDR3 is TGTGCCACTAAGGGGAGGGAAGGGGGCACTGAAGCTTTCTTT. Translated, it gives CATKGREGGTEAFF. The gene calls are TRBV28 and TRBJ1-1; possible D gene TRBD1, 6 bases. Germline assignment: CDR1 MDHEN and CDR2 SYDVKM. The CDR3 is 14 amino acids. Trimming left V 10 bases short and J 4 bases short, with 19 bases between. The variable domain in full, completed from reference TRBV28 and TRBJ1-1, reads DVKVTQSSRYLVKRTGEKVFLECVQDMDHENMFWYRQDPGLGLRLIYFSYDVKMKEKGDIPEGYSVSREKKERFSLILESASTNQTSMYLCATKGREGGTEAFFGQGTRLTVV.

The chain employs TRBV7-8 and TRBJ2-5, with D possibly TRBD2 on 6 matching bases. The length of the CDR3 is 16 residues. Germline CDR1 reads SGHVS; CDR2 reads FQNEAQ. The V end was cut by 5 bases, the J end by 3 bases, with 19 bases between. CDR3 coding DNA: TGTGCCAGCAGCCCCACTCTCGCGGGATTCGAAGAGACCCAGTACTTC. This encodes CASSPTLAGFEETQYF.

This clone showed up just once. The chain combines TRBV5-6 with TRBJ2-2; D is uncertain. The length of the CDR3 is 15 residues. V dropped 5 bases and J dropped 6 bases, with 17 bases sitting between them. Germline CDR1 reads SGHDT; CDR2 reads YYEEEE. In DNA form, the CDR3 reads TGTGCCAGCAGTCCCCGGACCTGGCAGTCCGGGGAGCTGTTTTTT. Translating gives CASSPRTWQSGELFF.

V is TRBV18 and J is TRBJ2-3; 7 positions agree with TRBD2. Per germline, CDR1 KGHSH and CDR2 LQKENI. The V segment lost 3 bases and the J segment 6 bases; nucleotides outside the gene matches: 9. The CDR3 is 15 residues long. CDR3 in DNA: TGTGCCAGCTCACCCGGACTAGGTCGCGCGGATACGCAGTATTTT. Protein: CASSPGLGRADTQYF. The full variable domain, completed using reference TRBV18 and TRBJ2-3, is NAGVMQNPRHLVRRRGQEARLRCSPMKGHSHVYWYRQLPEEGLKFMVYLQKENIIDESGMPKERFSAEFPKEGPSILRIQQVVRGDSAAYFCASSPGLGRADTQYFGPGTRLTVL.

CDR3 amino acids: CASSDRASNQPQHF. Written as DNA, the CDR3 is TGTGCCAGCAGTGACAGGGCGAGCAATCAGCCCCAGCATTTT. The rearrangement joins TRBV2 to TRBJ1-5; TRBD1 might be the D (5 bases). The CDR3 consists of 14 residues. The ends were cut back, 3 bases at V and 1 base at J, with 7 bases in the middle. Germline loops: CDR1 SNHLY, CDR2 FYNNEI.

The rearrangement uses TRBV5-1 and TRBJ1-2, with 11 nucleotides matching TRBD1. This CDR3 comprises 14 residues. J was trimmed by 9 bases and V by 4 bases; bases with no gene match: 8. The germline V gene encodes CDR1 SGHRS and CDR2 YFSETQ. CDR3 protein: CASSDPGQGVSYTF. The CDR3 DNA reads as TGCGCCAGCAGCGACCCGGGACAGGGGGTAAGCTACACCTTC.

The rearrangement uses TRBV7-9 and TRBJ2-2; D possibly corresponds to TRBD2 (6 bases). The length of the CDR3 is 13 residues. V was trimmed by 5 bases and J by 4 bases, leaving 8 bases between them. The V gene's germline CDR1 is SEHNR and CDR2 FQNEAQ (reference sequence). The CDR3 region has the DNA TGTGCCAGCAGCGGGGGGAGCACCGGGGAGCTGTTTTTT. This translates into CASSGGSTGELFF.